This T cell receptor (beta chain) appears in the sequencing data of a study of identical twins. In this sample, this clonotype turned up many times. Its cognate antigen is unknown. Template switching, a step in the protocol, added a universal primer site, and cDNA carried unique molecular identifiers. TCRdb called the 5' RACE reads again in MiXCR, with one record for every CDR3 protein. The sample has hundreds of thousands of distinct CDR3 sequences, around 8.3% seen once. Regarding the study as a whole: Out-of-frame alpha sequences shared by twins were enriched for low generation probability.

The CDR3 runs 16 residues. The J segment lost 4 bases and the V segment lost 3 bases, leaving 6 bases of the junction unmatched. Germline V lookup: CDR1 ENHRY, CDR2 SYGVKD. This sample was also put to use in a study of yellow fever vaccine responses in identical twins.

The receptor's source is a woman aged 18-29 years in good health. Sequenced: PBMCs. The V and J genes are TRBV10-3 and TRBJ2-1, with TRBD2 identical over 10 bases. CDR3 in DNA: TGTGCCATCAGTGATAGCGGGGGGCAAAATTACAATGAGCAGTTCTTC. The encoded protein is CAISDSGGQNYNEQFF.